The 4 T cell receptor beta chains given below trace back to one sample, sequenced in a study of regulatory T cells in long-lasting Graves disease. This sample's time point: newly diagnosed GD, antithyroid drugs for less than 3 months. PBMC RNA served as the TCR library source. Building of the TCR beta libraries involved iRepertoire HTBI primers and Arm-PCR of CDR3 regions. TCRdb recomputed calls from the multiplex PCR reads with MiXCR, one row per CDR3 protein. The profile shows 530,000 or so distinct CDR3 sequences, approximately 13% of them singletons. These sequences were also reported in another study, on T cells in Graves' hyperthyroidism and ophthalmopathy.

Sequences were derived from peripheral blood mononuclear cells (PBMCs), sampled at new diagnosis, from a patient treated with antithyroid drugs. The receptors originated from a young man with Graves disease.

The chain employs TRBV3-1 and TRBJ2-3; D uncertain. The CDR3 extends over 13 amino acids. Germline CDR1 LGHDT, CDR2 YNNKEL (reference sequence). V lost 0 bases and J lost 2, with 3 bases in between. CDR3 DNA: TGTGCCAGCAGCCAAGACTACACAGATACGCAGTATTTT. This gives the protein CASSQDYTDTQYF.

The chain links TRBV29-1 to TRBJ2-3; D unresolved. Germline assignment: CDR1 SQVTM and CDR2 ANQGSEA. The V gene lost 7 bases and the J gene lost 2 bases, with 7 bases spanning the gap. The CDR3 has 11 residues. In nucleotides, the CDR3 is TGCAGCGGATCTGTCACAGATACGCAGTATTTT. This translates into CSGSVTDTQYF.

This clonotype has ten or more counts. The genes are TRBV6-1 and TRBJ1-5; D not certain. The V end was cut by 6 bases, the J end by 0 bases, with 12 bases between. CDR3 length equals 15 residues. The V gene's germline CDR1 is MNHNS and CDR2 SASEGT. The CDR3 DNA follows: TGTGCCAGCAGCCCTCGATTTAATAGCAATCAGCCCCAGCATTTT. Residues: CASSPRFNSNQPQHF.

V and J are TRBV3-1 and TRBJ2-1, with D perhaps TRBD1 (6 bases). CDR1 and CDR2 from the germline V gene are LGHDT and YNNKEL (reference sequence). V gave up 2 bases and J gave up 8 bases, with 13 bases separating them. This CDR3 contains 14 residues. DNA of the CDR3: TGTGCCAGCAGCCAATCCCCTGGGGGCCATGAGCAGTTCTTC. Residues: CASSQSPGGHEQFF.